Shown below are 25 T cell receptor beta chains from a single sample sequenced in a study of T-cell reconstitution after alpha-beta-depleted transplantation in children. Unique molecular identifiers were used in preparing the TCRbeta library. TCRdb recomputed calls from the PCR reads with MiXCR, one row per CDR3 protein. The sample has 900,000 or so distinct CDR3 sequences, approximately 15% seen once; the top ten hold about 4.6%. The sample consisted of PBMCs, mostly from graft donor cells, taken 360 days after TCRalphabeta/CD19-depleted stem cell transplant. The receptors here all came from a male patient younger than 18 who had a stem cell transplant for acute lymphoblastic leukemia, so the T cells may come from the graft donor.

This clonotype was seen repeatedly, ten times or more. The chain joins TRBV3-1 to TRBJ2-2; no clear D. V was cut by 0 bases and J by 5 bases, with 10 bases left in between. CDR3 length: 15 amino acids. Germline V gene data show CDR1 as LGHDT and CDR2 as YNNKEL (reference sequence). The CDR3 protein is CASSQDPRLTGELFF. For the CDR3, the DNA is TGTGCCAGCAGCCAAGATCCCAGACTTACCGGGGAGCTGTTTTTT. Full variable domain (outside the CDR3, taken from reference TRBV3-1 and TRBJ2-2): DTAVSQTPKYLVTQMGNDKSIKCEQNLGHDTMYWYKQDSKKFLKIMFSYNNKELIINETVPNRFSPKSPDKAHLNLHINSLELGDSAVYFCASSQDPRLTGELFFGEGSRLTVL.

The chain joins TRBV3-1 to TRBJ2-4, with D possibly being TRBD1 or TRBD2 (6 bases each). V was trimmed by 3 bases and J by 2 bases, leaving 11 bases between them. This CDR3 has 15 amino acids. Germline lookup yields CDR1 LGHDT and CDR2 YNNKEL (reference sequence). DNA for the CDR3: TGTGCCAGCAGCCACCCCGGGGGCTCCAAAAACATTCAGTACTTC. Encoded protein: CASSHPGGSKNIQYF.

This clonotype was recorded a few times. This chain connects TRBV12-3 or TRBV12-4 to TRBJ2-2; possibly TRBD1 for D (5 bases). This CDR3 comprises 14 residues. The V and J ends lost 6 bases and 6 bases respectively, with 14 bases between them. CDR3 amino acids: CASSPSFRAGELFF. CDR3 nucleotides: TGTGCCAGCAGCCCCTCCTTCAGGGCCGGGGAGCTGTTTTTT.

This clonotype appeared a few times. The chain links TRBV9 to TRBJ2-3; 7 bases match TRBD1. This CDR3 comprises 12 residues. J gave up 10 bases and V 4 bases, and 6 bases lay outside the gene matches. Germline V gene data show CDR1 as SGDLS and CDR2 as YYNGEE. This CDR3 reads CASSSRTGAQYF. CDR3 sequence (DNA): TGTGCCAGCAGCTCCCGGACAGGCGCGCAGTATTTT.

This clonotype was observed a handful of times. V and J are TRBV29-1 and TRBJ2-1; D tentatively fits TRBD1 or TRBD2 (5 bases each). Germline V gene lookup returns CDR1 SQVTM and CDR2 ANQGSEA. Trimming stripped 3 bases from V and 6 bases from J, with 15 bases between. This CDR3 contains 14 residues. The CDR3 region is CSVEPRGSFNEQFF. DNA for the CDR3: TGCAGCGTTGAGCCCCGGGGCTCATTCAATGAGCAGTTCTTC.

This clonotype came up a few times. The genes are TRBV5-5 and TRBJ2-7, with 7 positions matching TRBD1. Trimming cost V 2 bases and J 6 bases; bases outside gene matches: 5. This CDR3 region has 13 residues. Germline CDR1 and CDR2: SGHKS and YYEKEE (reference sequence). This CDR3 reads CASSFPGQAEQYF. DNA for the CDR3: TGTGCCAGCAGCTTCCCCGGACAGGCCGAGCAGTACTTC.

In this sample, this clonotype turned up a few times. The chain combines TRBV12-3 or TRBV12-4 with TRBJ2-7; 9 bases agree with TRBD1. The CDR3 loop spans 14 amino acids. The V gene end was trimmed by 7 bases and the J gene end by 6 bases; junction bases not matched to a gene: 10. This CDR3 is CASISGTGSTEQYF. Here the CDR3 DNA reads TGTGCCAGCATTTCCGGGACAGGGTCCACCGAGCAGTACTTC.

The V and J genes are TRBV6-5 and TRBJ1-1; no reliable D call. Germline-derived CDR1 and CDR2 are MNHEY and SVGAGI. This CDR3 spans 16 amino acids. Trimming shortened V by 0 bases and J by 0 bases, and 11 bases separated the two germline ends. CDR3 residues: CASSYSRDFMNTEAFF. The CDR3 DNA sequence: TGTGCCAGCAGTTACTCTCGGGATTTCATGAACACTGAAGCTTTCTTT.

A few counts support this clonotype. The chain recombines TRBV12-3 or TRBV12-4 with TRBJ1-2, with D possibly matching TRBD1 (5 bases). The V gene lost 3 bases and the J gene lost 4 bases, with 12 bases spanning the gap. The CDR3 is 14 residues long. The CDR3 spells CASSFPGPIYGYTF. In DNA form, the CDR3 reads TGTGCCAGCAGTTTCCCGGGACCCATCTATGGCTACACCTTC.

This clonotype was observed a handful of times. The V call is TRBV29-1, the J call TRBJ2-7, with 7 bases that match TRBD1. Germline V gene lookup returns CDR1 SQVTM and CDR2 ANQGSEA. J lost 2 bases, V lost 6 bases, and 10 bases had no gene match. CDR3 length: 14 amino acids. CDR3: CSVSTGLVPYEQYF. The CDR3 DNA follows: TGCAGCGTATCGACAGGGTTGGTCCCCTACGAGCAGTACTTC.

There are many counts of this clonotype. This chain links TRBV5-1 with TRBJ2-7, with no clear D. CDR3 length equals 13 residues. Trimming pared 1 base from V and 0 bases from J, leaving 5 bases between. Germline V gene lookup returns CDR1 SGHRS and CDR2 YFSETQ. The CDR3 nucleotides read TGCGCCAGCAGCTTGACCCTCTCCTACGAGCAGTACTTC. It is translated as CASSLTLSYEQYF.

This clonotype was detected ten times or more. The chain combines TRBV12-3 or TRBV12-4 with TRBJ1-4, with 9 bases lining up with TRBD1. V shed 6 bases and J 4 bases; nucleotides not matched to a gene: 6. The CDR3 spans 15 residues. CDR3 in amino acids: CASSKQGAFNEKLFF. The CDR3 nucleotides read TGTGCCAGCAGCAAACAGGGGGCCTTTAATGAAAAACTGTTTTTT.

The chain employs TRBV3-1 and TRBJ2-3; 9 bases fit TRBD2. Germline V gene data show CDR1 as LGHDT and CDR2 as YNNKEL (reference sequence). There are 16 residues in the CDR3. The V and J ends lost 7 bases and 5 bases, in that order; junction bases with no gene match: 13. The chain's CDR3 is CASTRGGLAGGDTQYF. The CDR3 region has the DNA TGTGCCAGCACCCGCGGGGGACTAGCCGGCGGAGATACGCAGTATTTT.

This clonotype appeared a few times. The V call is TRBV3-2, the J call TRBJ2-1; the table's D call of TRBD2 was not tested on the DNA. TRBV3-2 counts as a pseudogene. The CDR3 has 23 residues. The CDR3 loop reads CASSQDKGSWDRNTRREDNEQFF. CDR3 nucleotides: TGTGCCAGCAGCCAAGATAAAGGTAGCTGGGACAGGAATACTCGCCGGGAGGACAATGAGCAGTTCTTC.

The chain carries TRBV7-6 and TRBJ2-2, with 9 bases fitting TRBD1. Germline values: CDR1 SGHVS, CDR2 FNYEAQ. Trimming removed 4 bases from V and 4 bases from J; junction bases left unmatched: 7. The CDR3 contains 16 residues. CDR3 region: CASSSRQGGTTGELFF. The CDR3 DNA is TGTGCCAGCAGCTCAAGACAGGGGGGGACCACCGGGGAGCTGTTTTTT.

A few counts support this clonotype. V and J are TRBV6-5 and TRBJ1-5; D unclear. The V and J ends lost 2 bases and 3 bases respectively, with 11 bases between them. CDR1 is MNHEY, CDR2 SVGAGI, per germline. The CDR3 is made up of 15 amino acids. The CDR3 bases are TGTGCCAGCAGTTACGGGAAAAGGATCAATCAGCCCCAGCATTTT. Its translation is CASSYGKRINQPQHF.

This clonotype was picked up a small number of times. V usage is TRBV24-1 and J usage is TRBJ2-2, with unresolved D. The ends were cut back, 10 bases at V and 6 bases at J, with 14 bases in the middle. CDR1 KGHDR and CDR2 SFDVKD come from the germline V gene. This CDR3 region has 13 residues. The CDR3 DNA sequence: TGTGCCACTTCGATGTTTGGCCCCGGGGAGCTGTTTTTT. Protein sequence: CATSMFGPGELFF.

The chain has TRBV4-1 and TRBJ2-7; unclear D gene. V lost 2 bases and J 3 bases, leaving 11 bases between the germline ends. This CDR3 has 14 amino acids. Germline CDR1 and CDR2: MGHRA and YSYEKL. The CDR3 DNA reads as TGCGCCAGCAGCCAACAGGTTCCCTACTACGAGCAGTACTTC. It encodes CASSQQVPYYEQYF.

This clonotype occurred many times. This sequence joins TRBV25-1 and TRBJ2-3; D is possibly TRBD1 (6 bases). Germline V CDR1 and CDR2: MGHDK, SYGVNS. V lost 3 bases and J lost 2, with 12 bases in between. The CDR3 has 15 amino acids. The DNA of the CDR3 is TGTGCCAGCAGTGACCTACAGGGTAACACAGATACGCAGTATTTT. As protein: CASSDLQGNTDTQYF.

This sequence joins TRBV2 and TRBJ1-1, with 8 bases aligning to TRBD1. CDR3 length equals 16 residues. Per the germline V gene, CDR1 is SNHLY and CDR2 is FYNNEI. Trimming removed 5 bases from V and 0 bases from J; junction bases left unmatched: 8. The CDR3 DNA reads as TGTGCCAGCAGTTACAGGGGGGGGATTATGAACACTGAAGCTTTCTTT. Protein product: CASSYRGGIMNTEAFF.

This clonotype was observed a handful of times. V and J are TRBV27 and TRBJ2-5; 9 nucleotides line up with TRBD2. This CDR3 is built from 19 residues. V was pared by 7 bases and J by 3 bases, with 21 bases of the junction left unmatched. Germline CDR1 and CDR2: MNHEY and SMNVEV (reference sequence). For the CDR3, the DNA is TGTGCCAGCAAGCCCAAAGAATTGGTTTGGACTAGCGTGGAAGAGACCCAGTACTTC. It is translated as CASKPKELVWTSVEETQYF.

Many counts were recorded for this clonotype. V usage is TRBV20-1 and J usage is TRBJ2-3; 10 bases line up with TRBD2. The CDR3 loop spans 15 amino acids. Germline lookup yields CDR1 DFQATT and CDR2 SNEGSKA (reference sequence). With 3 bases clipped from V and 6 bases from J, the junction kept 9 bases outside the gene matches. For the CDR3, the DNA is TGCAGTGCTAGGGTAGCGGGAGGCCTTCGGGATACGCAGTATTTT. Encoded protein: CSARVAGGLRDTQYF.

The chain joins TRBV4-1 to TRBJ1-5, with TRBD1 matching 10 bases. The CDR3 length is 16 residues. In germline, CDR1 is MGHRA, CDR2 YSYEKL. V trimming: 3 bases; J trimming: 6 bases; junction bases outside the gene matches: 8. The chain's CDR3 is CASSHPPGQGGQPQHF. The DNA of the CDR3 is TGCGCCAGCAGCCACCCACCTGGACAGGGGGGTCAGCCCCAGCATTTT.

Of note for this clonotype: The junction departs from the called germline gene at one end, perhaps through a read error. The genes are TRBV27 and TRBJ2-5; D is undetermined. The CDR3 has 15 residues. Germline assignment: CDR1 MNHEY and CDR2 SMNVEV (reference sequence). CDR3 nucleotide sequence: TGTGCCAGCAAAATGGGGTGGGGTTCGGTCGAGACCCGGTACTTC. As protein: CASKMGWGSVETRYF.

V usage is TRBV18 and J usage is TRBJ2-5, with 7 bases lining up with TRBD1. Losses at the gene ends were 5 bases for V and 5 bases for J; bases not matched to a gene: 8. Germline V gene data show CDR1 as KGHSH and CDR2 as LQKENI. The CDR3 sequence is 14 residues long. The CDR3 DNA follows: TGTGCCAGCTCAGTAAACAGGGGCGCGGAGACCCAGTACTTC. Amino acid sequence: CASSVNRGAETQYF.